This T cell receptor (beta chain) was identified in a study of cytomegalovirus exposure and HLA in healthy donors. The CDR3 loop spans 15 amino acids. The V gene end was trimmed by 4 bases and the J gene end by 7 bases; junction bases not matched to a gene: 7. The germline gives CDR1 SGDLS, CDR2 YYNGEE. In the PCR, 60 Vbeta and 13 Jbeta primers were used. TCRdb's table, derived via immunoSEQ multiplex PCR, lists solely in-frame clones and lacks some. Counted here are 200,000 to 250,000 clones, more than 75% occurring once; the ten biggest clones make up about 2.6%. The V and J genes are TRBV9 and TRBJ2-1; 11 bases map to TRBD2. The sample comprised PBMCs. This receptor was obtained from a woman aged 40 to 50 in good health and CMV-seronegative. The CDR3 spells CASSPSGRLGNEQFF. In nucleotides, the CDR3 is TGTGCCAGCAGCCCTAGCGGGAGGCTGGGGAATGAGCAGTTCTTC. Full variable domain (missing parts from reference TRBV9 and TRBJ2-1): DSGVTQTPKHLITATGQRVTLRCSPRSGDLSVYWYQQSLDQGLQFLIQYYNGEERAKGNILERFSAQQFPDLHSELNLSSLELGDSALYFCASSPSGRLGNEQFFGPGTRLTVL.